What follows describes a single T cell receptor (beta chain). Its matching antigen is unknown. Method: immunoSEQ multiplex PCR; TCRdb's copy keeps in-frame clones and lacks some. This sample carries about 60,000 clones, less than 85% of them seen once, and the ten largest clones take 3.5% to 4.5%. This sample stems from a study of siplizumab effects on memory and regulatory T cells. Overall study findings and caveats: The Treg-derived share of mappable alloreactive CD4+ clones averaged about 69% with siplizumab and about 30% in controls. Naive T cells seemed more diverse than memory cells and seemed major alloresponse contributors. A significant reduction in alloreactive sequences traceable to unstimulated CD4+ memory cells was produced by siplizumab.

Material: memory CD4+ T cells sorted from blood. The receptor was isolated from a human donor in good health.

The CDR3 loop is CASSLQQFHEQYF. CDR3 sequence (DNA): TGTGCCAGCAGCTTGCAGCAGTTCCACGAGCAGTACTTC. V usage is TRBV5-6 and J usage is TRBJ2-7; no reliable D call. CDR3 size: 13 residues. CDR1 and CDR2 (germline): SGHDT, YYEEEE. Trimming shortened V by 1 base and J by 5 bases, and 10 bases separated the two germline ends.